This TCR beta chain was profiled in a study of T cells in Graves' hyperthyroidism and ophthalmopathy (dated by TCRdb to between 2018 and 2020). Background for the entire study: Peripheral blood was collected at initial diagnosis, before any treatment. A discovery cohort of 95 to 100 patients, roughly 45 with Graves' ophthalmopathy and approximately 55 with stable Graves' hyperthyroidism, was used to find distinguishing TCR V-J signatures. After sampling, hyperthyroidism patients received methimazole starting at 30 mg daily, and ophthalmopathy patients received high-dose intravenous methylprednisolone. The 100 discovery patients were divided at random into training and test sets in a 7:3 ratio. Whether ophthalmopathy could be predicted prospectively was tested in an independent validation cohort made up of some 20 hyperthyroidism patients plus 17 patients who later progressed to ophthalmopathy. Thyroid tissue and blood T-cell repertoires from six or seven Graves' hyperthyroidism patients were also compared in the study. According to the paper, TCR Vbeta CDR3 sequencing was carried out on approximately 140 peripheral blood samples, which came from 40 to 45 ophthalmopathy, approximately 78 hyperthyroidism and about 17 progressor patients. Results the study describes overall, beyond this receptor: Most expanded thyroid clonotypes (frequency above 0.001) were also detected in blood, a finding suggesting that blood repertoires may reflect thyroid immune responses. Ophthalmopathy was separated from stable hyperthyroidism by a 13 V-J signature model, with 87.88% sensitivity and around 81% specificity obtained in cross-validation and 80%/75% obtained in testing. During validation, the model predicted progression to ophthalmopathy a median of about 6.5 months ahead of onset, with around 70% sensitivity and 72% to 85% specificity. Sample size was not statistically predetermined, and investigators were not blinded to group allocation.

A patient counted as having stable Graves' hyperthyroidism if no progression to ophthalmopathy occurred over 18 months of follow-up. Hyperthyroidism patients were newly diagnosed, with disease duration under 2 months, and aged 18 to 65 years. Patients with uncontrolled infections, other autoimmune diseases, pregnancy or lactation were excluded. Diagnoses relied on clinical symptoms, serum thyroxine and TRAb, thyroid ultrasound and orbital computed tomography. PBMCs were separated from approximately 10 ml of fresh peripheral blood using Ficoll-Paque density gradient centrifugation. Trizol reagent was used to extract total RNA, and RNA quality was then checked on an Agilent 2100 Bioanalyzer. The TCR beta CDR3 regions were amplified from the RNA transcripts. A first-round RT-PCR of the TCR CDR3 used the HTBI primer set with the Qiagen OneStep RT-PCR kit. Libraries were constructed in a second round of multiplex PCR, after which size selection and purification were performed. Sequencing of the libraries was done on an Illumina HiSeq2000 using paired-end 100 bp reads. The original pipeline was this. SOAPnuke was used to process the raw data, throwing out any read that contained adapters or uncalled bases, had a mean Phred below 15, or lacked an exact constant-primer or identifier match. COPE v1.2.5 was used to merge the high-quality paired reads, and each unique nucleotide sequence was defined as a clonotype. MiTCR v1.1 was used to align the clonotypes against IMGT TRBV, TRBD and TRBJ reference segments. Only V-J combinations with frequency above 0.0001, covering about 99% of repertoires, were analysed. The TCS score was defined as F50 (clonal expansion) divided by E x V (chaos), with BLOSUM62-based TCRdist calculated between CDR3 peptides within each V-J. Welch's t-statistics and random forest reduced around 550 V-J features to about 13, which were used in a naive Bayes classifier (R e1071). TCRdb redid the processing of the public reads, applying fastp at Q25 and MiXCR, and retained in-frame beta chains. For every CDR3 protein sequence, its rows merge into one entry that carries the most common genes and DNA. The V and J calls and clone size are TCRdb's, not the authors'. This sample lists roughly 700,000 distinct CDR3 sequences; about 15% were detected once. Jointly, the top ten make up about a tenth of the sample.

Ten or more counts support this clonotype. Its antigen is still unknown. Per-nucleotide qualities are absent, and no much larger clonotype sits a single base away. The CDR3 holds 15 amino acids from the cysteine to the phenylalanine. Just CDR3 DNA is preserved here, 45 bases in frame from base 1. Reading the germline V gene gives CDR1 SGHTA and CDR2 FQGTGA. V loses 5 bases, J loses 5 bases, and the germline ends lie 16 bases apart. The sequence came from a woman aged 18-29 years with Graves' hyperthyroidism. Recombination linked TRBV7-3 to TRBJ2-1, with the D call perhaps TRBD1 or TRBD2, each one matching 5 bases. The sequencing input was blood. The nucleotide sequence is TGTGCCAGCAGCCCCATTGGGACGCCCGACAATGAGCAGTTCTTC. Its coded protein is CASSPIGTPDNEQFF. With the rest looked up from the reference TRBV7-3 and TRBJ2-1 genes rather than sequenced, the full variable domain is GAGVSQTPSNKVTEKGKYVELRCDPISGHTALYWYRQSLGQGPEFLIYFQGTGAADDSGLPNDRFFAVRPEGSVSTLKIQRTERGDSAVYLCASSPIGTPDNEQFFGPGTRLTVL.